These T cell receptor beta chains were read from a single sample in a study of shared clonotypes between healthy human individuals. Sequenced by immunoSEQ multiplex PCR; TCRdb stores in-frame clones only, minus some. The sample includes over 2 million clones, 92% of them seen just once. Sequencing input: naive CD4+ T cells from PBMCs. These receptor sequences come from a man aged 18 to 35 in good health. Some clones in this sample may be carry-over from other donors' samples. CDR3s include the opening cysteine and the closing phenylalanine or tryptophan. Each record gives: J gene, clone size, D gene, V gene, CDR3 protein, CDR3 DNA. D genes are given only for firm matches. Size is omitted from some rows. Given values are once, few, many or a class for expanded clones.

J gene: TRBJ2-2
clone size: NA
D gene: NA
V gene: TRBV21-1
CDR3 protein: CASSNGGHTNTGELFF
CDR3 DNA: TGTGCCAGCAGCAATGGGGGGCATACGAACACCGGGGAGCTGTTTTTT

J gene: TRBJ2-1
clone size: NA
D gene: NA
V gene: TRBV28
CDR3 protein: CASSSSGASGLFF
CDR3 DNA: TGTGCCAGCAGTTCATCGGGGGCTAGCGGACTCTTCTTC

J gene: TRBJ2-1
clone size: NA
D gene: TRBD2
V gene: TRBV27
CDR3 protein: CALLRGGRVYNEQFF
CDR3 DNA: TGTGCCCTCCTCAGGGGCGGGAGGGTATACAATGAGCAGTTCTTC

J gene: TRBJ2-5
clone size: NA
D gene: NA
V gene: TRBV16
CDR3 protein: CASSLTAGTSQETQYF
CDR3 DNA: TGTGCCAGCAGCCTGACGGCCGGAACTAGCCAAGAGACCCAGTACTTC

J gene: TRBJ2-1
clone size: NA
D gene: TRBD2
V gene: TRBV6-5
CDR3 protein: CASTPLSGRGGEQFF
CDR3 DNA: TGTGCCAGCACCCCCTTGAGCGGGAGAGGAGGTGAGCAGTTCTTC

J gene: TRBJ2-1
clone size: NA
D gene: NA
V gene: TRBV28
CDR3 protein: CASSIGGALGQRNNEQFF
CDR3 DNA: TGTGCCAGCAGTATAGGAGGCGCGTTGGGGCAGAGAAACAATGAGCAGTTCTTC

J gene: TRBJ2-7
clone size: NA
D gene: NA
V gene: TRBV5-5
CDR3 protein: CASSLGTATSYEQYF
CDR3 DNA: TGTGCCAGCAGCTTGGGAACAGCGACCTCCTACGAGCAGTACTTC

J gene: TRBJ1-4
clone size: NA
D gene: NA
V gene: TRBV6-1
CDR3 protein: CASSEAHTSGEKLFF
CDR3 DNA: TGTGCCAGCAGTGAAGCGCATACCTCGGGGGAAAAACTGTTTTTT

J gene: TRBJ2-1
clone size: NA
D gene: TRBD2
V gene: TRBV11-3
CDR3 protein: CASSLGTAGAHEQFF
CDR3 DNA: TGTGCCAGCAGCTTAGGTACTGCGGGAGCTCATGAGCAGTTCTTC

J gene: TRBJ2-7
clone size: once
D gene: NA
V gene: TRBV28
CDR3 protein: CASSFWLATYEQYF
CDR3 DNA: TGTGCCAGCAGTTTTTGGCTAGCTACCTACGAGCAGTACTTC

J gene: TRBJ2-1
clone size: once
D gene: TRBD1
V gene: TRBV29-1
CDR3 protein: CSGDRGPNEQFF
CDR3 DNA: TGCAGCGGAGACAGGGGGCCCAATGAGCAGTTCTTC

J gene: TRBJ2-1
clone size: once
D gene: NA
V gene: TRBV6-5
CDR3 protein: CASSYWGSSYNEQFF
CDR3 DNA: TGTGCCAGCAGTTACTGGGGGAGCTCCTACAATGAGCAGTTCTTC

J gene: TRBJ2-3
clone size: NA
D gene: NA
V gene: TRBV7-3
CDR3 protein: CASSLTGGPTDTQYF
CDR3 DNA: TGTGCCAGCAGCTTAACAGGCGGACCCACAGATACGCAGTATTTT

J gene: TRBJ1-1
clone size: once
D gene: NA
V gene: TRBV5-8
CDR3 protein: CASSLGGGDTEAFF
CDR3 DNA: TGTGCCAGCAGCTTGGGGGGAGGGGACACTGAAGCTTTCTTT

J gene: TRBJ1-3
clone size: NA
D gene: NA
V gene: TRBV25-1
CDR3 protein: CASRGGSGNTIYF
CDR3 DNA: TGTGCCAGCCGAGGGGGTAGTGGAAACACCATATATTTT

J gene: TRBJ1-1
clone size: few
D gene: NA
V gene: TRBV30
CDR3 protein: CAWTPLGPVAEAFF
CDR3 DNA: TGTGCCTGGACCCCACTGGGCCCCGTGGCCGAAGCTTTCTTT